This T cell receptor (beta chain) was retrieved from a study of blood T cell repertoires in COVID-19 (dated by TCRdb to the early 2020s). In terms of the full investigation: The collaborator samples originated in the United States, Italy and Spain and spanned the acute and convalescent phases of COVID-19. The prospective study material was composed of cDNA or gDNA derived from T cells, B-cell-depleted T cells, or PBMCs. The sample metadata nearly always contained a de-identified subject ID, COVID-19 status, age in years and sex. Where available, HLA class I and class II types were taken from metadata supplied by the sample provider and were not determined by assay-based typing. A freely available public database, intended as a resource for researchers studying the immune response to SARS-CoV-2, is where the repertoires were released. Samples came from the ongoing ImmuneRACE study (first 160 participants) plus 1,254 subjects from 6 global collaborators. The dataset comprised deeply sampled blood TCRbeta repertoires from subjects exposed to, actively infected with, or recovered from COVID-19. Findings and caveats that apply to the study as a whole: Clinical and demographic metadata were provided uncurated, with the amount varying by source and participant.

The immunoSEQ Assay, a bias-controlled multiplex PCR, was used to amplify TCRbeta CDR3 regions from genomic DNA. Per the original workflow: The number of nucleated cells in each sample was estimated by amplification of reference gene primers within the assay. To quantify the absolute abundance of each unique TCRbeta CDR3 rearrangement, sequence reads were collapsed and filtered. For each sample, productive Simpson clonality was calculated as the square root of Simpson's diversity index across productive rearrangements. TCRdb holds this immuneACCESS table with in-frame rearrangements only. Some clones are missing; in checked studies, unresolved V genes explain under half, and the rest has no known cause. V and J calls and clone size are those listed in that table; D and trimming were worked out from the DNA. This sample is represented by roughly 300,000 clones; around 85% of them were singletons. The ten largest account for 9.5% to 15% of the sample.

This clone was recorded only once. Its binding antigen is unknown. It has no much larger one-base neighbor in the sample; base qualities were not kept. The CDR3 runs 13 amino acids, cysteine and phenylalanine included. Of the read, only the CDR3 DNA is kept; its 39 bases are in frame from base 1. The germline ends are 16 bases apart after V is trimmed by 6 bases and J by 8 bases. In the germline V gene, CDR1 corresponds to MNHEY and CDR2 to SVGAGI. One collaborating source in Seattle enrolled patients during active infection and followed them longitudinally through the course of disease. Each collaborating institution followed its own protocols to collect whole blood in K2EDTA tubes. For TCRbeta analysis, collaborators shipped samples in one of three forms: frozen whole blood, isolated PBMCs, or DNA extracted from either of those sample types.

The sequence was obtained from a woman in her 30s with COVID-19, enrolled during active disease. Sequencing used peripheral blood. The rearranged chain carries TRBV6-5 and TRBJ1-1; the D region possibly corresponds to TRBD1 (6 bases align). The CDR3 reads as follows: CASREIPGQEAFF. Read as DNA, the sequence is TGTGCCAGCAGGGAGATACCGGGACAAGAAGCTTTCTTT.